Listed here are 23 T cell receptor beta chains from one sample, sequenced in a study of OX40 agonist ivuxolimab in advanced cancers. The table came from immunoSEQ multiplex PCR; TCRdb's copy has only in-frame clones and leaves some out. The repertoire holds about 69,000 clones, 60% to 85% seen once, with around 2.3% in the top ten. This material consisted of CD4+ or CD8+ T cells sorted from blood, taken in a trial of the OX40 agonist ivuxolimab. Every receptor here comes from an adult with an advanced solid tumor such as melanoma, head and neck, liver or kidney cancer.

The rearrangement joins TRBV7-2 to TRBJ2-3; D is possibly TRBD2 (5 bases). Germline V CDR1 and CDR2: SGHTA, FQGNSA. There are 14 residues in the CDR3. V lost 1 base and J 7 bases, leaving 12 bases between the germline ends. CDR3 in DNA: TGTGCCAGCAGCTTAGATGGAGGAAAAAATACGCAGTATTTT. Protein product: CASSLDGGKNTQYF.

The rearrangement links TRBV5-4 to TRBJ2-1, with D perhaps given as TRBD1 or TRBD2 (5 bases each). V was cut by 4 bases and J by 5 bases, with 16 bases left in between. This CDR3 has 15 residues. Germline V lookup: CDR1 SGHNT, CDR2 YYREEE (reference sequence). DNA for the CDR3: TGTGCCAGCAGCGAACTAGGGGATTTCGACAATGAGCAGTTCTTC. It translates to CASSELGDFDNEQFF.

The V call is TRBV27, the J call TRBJ1-5, with 7 bases that match TRBD1. V was clipped by 3 bases and J by 5 bases; unmatched bases: 7. The CDR3 runs to 15 residues. The germline V gene has CDR1 MNHEY and CDR2 SMNVEV (reference sequence). CDR3 loop: CASSFFTGDDQPQHF. In DNA, the CDR3 is TGTGCCAGCAGTTTTTTTACAGGGGATGATCAGCCCCAGCATTTT.

J is TRBJ1-4 and V is TRBV4-1; no reliable D call. Per the germline V gene, CDR1 is MGHRA and CDR2 is YSYEKL. The CDR3 runs 14 residues. Deletions cut 1 base from V and 7 bases from J, with 10 bases between. CDR3 sequence reads: CASSQAVTLEKLFF. CDR3 in DNA: TGCGCCAGCAGCCAAGCGGTCACCCTTGAAAAACTGTTTTTT.

This sequence joins TRBV7-8 and TRBJ1-5; TRBD1 might be the D (5 bases). CDR3 length equals 14 residues. Trimming removed 5 bases at V and 8 bases at J, with 16 bases between. Germline loops: CDR1 SGHVS, CDR2 FQNEAQ. CDR3 nucleotide sequence: TGTGCCAGCAGCCCCAGGGAGGGAAGCGAGCCCCAGCATTTT. This translates into CASSPREGSEPQHF. The full variable domain, its missing parts supplied by reference TRBV7-8 and TRBJ1-5, is GAGVSQSPRYKVAKRGQDVALRCDPISGHVSLFWYQQALGQGPEFLTYFQNEAQLDKSGLPSDRFFAERPEGSVSTLKIQRTQQEDSAVYLCASSPREGSEPQHFGDGTRLSIL.

The V call is TRBV2, the J call TRBJ2-3; a possible D gene is TRBD1 (5 bases). The CDR3 consists of 14 residues. Germline V CDR1 and CDR2: SNHLY, FYNNEI. V lost 7 bases and J lost 2, with 13 bases in between. The CDR3 protein is CASIWAGNTDTQYF. CDR3 nucleotide sequence: TGTGCCAGCATTTGGGCAGGGAACACAGATACGCAGTATTTT.

The genes are TRBV4-1 and TRBJ2-3; D remains unclear. Germline lookup yields CDR1 MGHRA and CDR2 YSYEKL. V was pared by 1 base and J by 2 bases, with 7 bases between. This CDR3 contains 14 residues. Here the CDR3 reads CASSQGHITDTQYF. Here the CDR3 DNA reads TGCGCCAGCAGCCAAGGACATATCACAGATACGCAGTATTTT.

The chain uses TRBV5-1 and TRBJ1-2; a weak D match, TRBD1 (6 bases). Trimming took 9 bases from V and 6 from J, leaving 27 bases between them. The CDR3 is made up of 16 amino acids. The germline CDR1 and CDR2 sequences are SGHRS and YFSETQ. This chain's CDR3 is CATSPGGAVYEDGYTF. DNA of the CDR3: TGCGCCACCTCCCCTGGGGGGGCGGTTTATGAAGATGGCTACACCTTC. The entire variable domain, with the rest obtained from reference TRBV5-1 and TRBJ1-2, is as follows: KAGVTQTPRYLIKTRGQQVTLSCSPISGHRSVSWYQQTPGQGLQFLFEYFSETQRNKGNFPGRFSGRQFSNSRSEMNVSTLELGDSALYLCATSPGGAVYEDGYTFGSGTRLTVV.

The DNA for the CDR3 is TGTGCCAGCAGCTCCTCCATACTAGCGGGGACCTACGAGCAGTACTTC. The encoded protein is CASSSSILAGTYEQYF. J is TRBJ2-7 and V is TRBV11-2, with TRBD2 matching over 10 bases. CDR3 length: 16 amino acids. The V segment lost 4 bases and the J segment 2 bases; nucleotides outside the gene matches: 8. From germline, CDR1 is SGHAT and CDR2 FQNNGV.

The V call is TRBV6-1, the J call TRBJ2-7; TRBD2 matches at 10 bases. This CDR3 has 13 residues. V gave up 9 bases and J gave up 4 bases; unmatched junction bases: 6. CDR1 and CDR2 from the germline V gene are MNHNS and SASEGT. In nucleotides, the CDR3 is TGTGCCAGTTCAACTAGCGGGAATTACGAGCAGTACTTC. Protein sequence: CASSTSGNYEQYF.

The V call is TRBV5-5, the J call TRBJ2-5; 8 bases line up with TRBD2. From germline, CDR1 is SGHKS and CDR2 YYEKEE (reference sequence). The CDR3 sequence is 15 residues long. The V gene end was trimmed by 2 bases and the J gene end by 5 bases; junction bases not matched to a gene: 8. CDR3 sequence (DNA): TGTGCCAGCAGCTTACCCGGGACTAGACCCGAGACCCAGTACTTC. Residues: CASSLPGTRPETQYF.

This sequence joins TRBV5-1 and TRBJ2-3; the match to TRBD1 covers 8 bases. V lost 0 bases to trimming and J lost 1 base; unmatched junction nucleotides: 10. The CDR3 runs 18 residues. CDR1 and CDR2 (germline): SGHRS, YFSETQ. DNA for the CDR3: TGCGCCAGCAGCTTGGGACAGGGGTATACGTCTGGCACAGATACGCAGTATTTT. It yields the protein CASSLGQGYTSGTDTQYF.

The gene calls are TRBV5-1 and TRBJ2-5; 10 nucleotides line up with TRBD1. This CDR3 is 16 amino acids long. CDR1 and CDR2 from the germline V gene are SGHRS and YFSETQ. The V and J ends lost 1 base and 5 bases, in that order; junction bases with no gene match: 8. As DNA, the CDR3 is TGCGCCAGCAGCTTGTTAATGCGGGACAGGGGTGAGACCCAGTACTTC. Its translation is CASSLLMRDRGETQYF.

This chain uses TRBV10-1 with TRBJ1-2, with D possibly TRBD1 on 5 matching bases. The CDR3 contains 15 residues. Per germline, CDR1 WNHNN and CDR2 SYGVQD (reference sequence). Trimming cost V 0 bases and J 4 bases, with 12 bases left between them. The CDR3 DNA sequence: TGCGCCAGCAGTGAGTCGGTGGGGGATGCCTATGGCTACACCTTC. It is translated as CASSESVGDAYGYTF.

J is TRBJ2-5 and V is TRBV5-4, with D possibly matching TRBD1 (5 bases). The CDR3 covers 13 residues. Germline assignment: CDR1 SGHNT and CDR2 YYREEE (reference sequence). With 0 bases removed from V and 5 bases from J, the gap between germline ends came to 8 bases. CDR3 in DNA: TGTGCCAGCAGCTTGGACAGGAAGGAGACCCAGTACTTC. Protein sequence: CASSLDRKETQYF. The full variable domain, with the rest looked up from reference TRBV5-4 and TRBJ2-5, is ETGVTQSPTHLIKTRGQQVTLRCSSQSGHNTVSWYQQALGQGPQFIFQYYREEENGRGNFPPRFSGLQFPNYSSELNVNALELDDSALYLCASSLDRKETQYFGPGTRLLVL.

The chain is built from TRBV6-4 and TRBJ1-5; a possible D gene is TRBD1 (5 bases). V lost 6 bases and J 3 bases, leaving 12 bases between the germline ends. The V gene's germline CDR1 is MRHNA and CDR2 SNTAGT. The CDR3 sequence is 14 residues long. DNA of the CDR3: TGTGCCAGCAGGCGCCGGGGCCTCAATCAGCCCCAGCATTTT. It is translated as CASRRRGLNQPQHF.

This chain connects TRBV10-1 to TRBJ1-5; D is unresolved. Germline assignment: CDR1 WNHNN and CDR2 SYGVQD (reference sequence). The CDR3 consists of 13 residues. Trimming pared 3 bases from V and 4 bases from J, leaving 7 bases between. CDR3 in amino acids: CASSETVNQPQHF. DNA for the CDR3: TGCGCCAGCAGTGAAACCGTTAATCAGCCCCAGCATTTT.

The rearrangement uses TRBV11-2 and TRBJ1-1, with D tentatively TRBD1 (5 bases). Trimming removed 5 bases from V and 0 bases from J, with 13 bases in between. The CDR3 runs to 15 residues. Germline values: CDR1 SGHAT, CDR2 FQNNGV. CDR3 residues: CASSRGLLVNTEAFF. The CDR3 bases are TGTGCCAGCAGCCGGGGACTTTTGGTGAACACTGAAGCTTTCTTT.

The V call is TRBV6-1, the J call TRBJ1-5, with 7 bases identical to TRBD1. Germline CDR1 MNHNS, CDR2 SASEGT. This CDR3 region has 15 residues. J was trimmed by 4 bases and V by 7 bases; bases with no gene match: 10. In nucleotides, the CDR3 is TGTGCCAGCAATATTGCAGGGGGAGGAAATCAGCCCCAGCATTTT. As protein: CASNIAGGGNQPQHF.

This chain connects TRBV12-5 to TRBJ1-3, with D perhaps matching TRBD1 (6 bases). The CDR3 runs to 14 residues. Trimming stripped 0 bases from V and 4 bases from J, with 7 bases between. Germline V gene data show CDR1 as LGHNT and CDR2 as FRNRAP. The CDR3 spells CASGLVGGGNTIYF. Here the CDR3 DNA reads TGTGCTAGTGGTTTGGTGGGGGGCGGAAACACCATATATTTT.

The chain recombines TRBV2 with TRBJ1-2; D might be TRBD1 (6 bases). The CDR3 consists of 18 residues. Germline V gene sequence: CDR1 SNHLY, CDR2 FYNNEI. Between the trimmed V and J ends, which lost 2 bases and 4 bases, there was a span of 23 bases. CDR3 sequence: CASSEFRTGRDGGYGYTF. The CDR3 DNA reads TGTGCCAGCAGTGAATTCCGTACAGGGCGGGATGGAGGCTATGGCTACACCTTC.

This clone was seen only a few times. The chain couples TRBV27 to TRBJ2-7, with no clear D. This CDR3 spans 13 amino acids. The germline gives CDR1 MNHEY, CDR2 SMNVEV (reference sequence). V lost 4 bases to trimming and J lost 4 bases, with 11 bases between them. The CDR3, as DNA: TGTGCCAGCAGTTCCCCGTCGAAATACGAGCAGTACTTC. Protein sequence: CASSSPSKYEQYF.

This sequence joins TRBV6-6 and TRBJ2-3; D is unresolved. Germline values: CDR1 MNHNY, CDR2 SVGAGI (reference sequence). Deletions cut 2 bases from V and 6 bases from J, with 12 bases between. The CDR3 totals 14 residues. CDR3 in DNA: TGTGCCAGCAGTTACAGGTCCCTAGGGGATACGCAGTATTTT. This codes for CASSYRSLGDTQYF.